This TCR beta chain is from a study of T cell clones after liver transplantation. Clones were read by immunoSEQ multiplex PCR, and TCRdb kept only the in-frame ones, dropping some. The repertoire holds tens of thousands of clones, with 60% to 80% as singletons. The germline V gene encodes CDR1 KGHSH and CDR2 LQKENI. The CDR3 runs 12 residues. V dropped 2 bases and J dropped 5 bases, with 7 bases sitting between them. The J gene is TRBJ2-7, the V gene TRBV18; possibly TRBD1 or TRBD2 for D (5 bases each). Sequenced here: CD4+ T cells from blood, sampled at the 22-month timepoint. The clonotype originates from a human patient who received a liver transplant. Some of the T cells may derive from the graft donor. The CDR3 sequence is CASSPTGHEQYF. Written as DNA, the CDR3 is TGTGCCAGCTCACCAACGGGGCACGAGCAGTACTTC.